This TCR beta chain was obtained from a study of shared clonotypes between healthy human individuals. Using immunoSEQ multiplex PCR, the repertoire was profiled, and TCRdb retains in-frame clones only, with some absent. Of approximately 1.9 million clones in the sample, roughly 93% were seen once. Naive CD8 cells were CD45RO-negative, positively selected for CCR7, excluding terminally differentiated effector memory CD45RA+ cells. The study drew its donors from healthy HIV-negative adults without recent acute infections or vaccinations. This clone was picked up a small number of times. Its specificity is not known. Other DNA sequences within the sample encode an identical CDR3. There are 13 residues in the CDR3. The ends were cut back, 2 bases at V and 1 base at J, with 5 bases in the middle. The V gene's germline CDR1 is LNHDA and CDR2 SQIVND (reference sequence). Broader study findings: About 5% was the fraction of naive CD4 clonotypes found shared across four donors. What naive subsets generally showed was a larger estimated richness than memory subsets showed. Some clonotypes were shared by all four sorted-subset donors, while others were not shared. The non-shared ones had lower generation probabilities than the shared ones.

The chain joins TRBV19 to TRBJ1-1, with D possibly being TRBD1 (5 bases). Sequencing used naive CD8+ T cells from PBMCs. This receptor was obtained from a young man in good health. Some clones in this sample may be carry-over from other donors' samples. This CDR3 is CASSIRGNTEAFF. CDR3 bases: TGTGCCAGTAGTATAAGGGGGAACACTGAAGCTTTCTTT.